These 17 T cell receptor beta chains were all obtained from the same sample, sequenced in a study of breast tumors, draining lymph nodes, adjacent tissues. TCRdb redid the calling of the multiplex PCR reads with MiXCR, one entry per CDR3 protein. The table includes around 140,000 distinct CDR3 sequences, over 25% detected once. Breast cancer patients provided tissue from their axillary draining lymph nodes. Sequencing was done on a sample of axillary lymph node tissue. The receptors derive from a female donor with breast cancer. Some clones in this sample may be carry-over from other donors' samples.

The sample holds one count of this clonotype. V gene TRBV18 combines with J gene TRBJ1-1; 7 positions match TRBD1. The ends lost 5 bases at V and 0 bases at J; junction bases unmatched: 9. The CDR3 runs to 16 residues. Germline V lookup: CDR1 KGHSH, CDR2 LQKENI. The CDR3 bases are TGTGCCAGCTCAACCGGAGTGACAGGGATGAACACTGAAGCTTTCTTT. Its translation: CASSTGVTGMNTEAFF.

This clonotype was found many times. V is TRBV9 and J is TRBJ2-7; no definite D call. Germline-derived CDR1 and CDR2 are SGDLS and YYNGEE. Trimming removed 0 bases at V and 6 bases at J, with 13 bases between. The CDR3 consists of 14 residues. The CDR3 DNA reads as TGTGCCAGCAGCGTAGGCGGCCCTCGGGCCGAGCAGTACTTC. It codes for CASSVGGPRAEQYF.

This clonotype was seen ten or more times. The chain uses TRBV12-3 or TRBV12-4 and TRBJ2-5; 12 nucleotides line up with TRBD1. Trimming cost V 1 base and J 5 bases; bases outside gene matches: 2. The CDR3 extends over 15 amino acids. CDR3 sequence: CASSLEGQGAETQYF. In DNA form, the CDR3 reads TGTGCCAGCAGTTTAGAGGGACAGGGGGCTGAGACCCAGTACTTC.

Remarks on this clonotype: Given the absence of the conserved phenylalanine or tryptophan at the CDR3 end, a read error is likely. This sequence joins TRBV5-5 and TRBJ2-7; D possibly corresponds to TRBD1 (6 bases). Trimming cost V 4 bases and J 7 bases, with 15 bases left between them. The germline V gene has CDR1 SGHKS and CDR2 YYEKEE (reference sequence). The CDR3 covers 13 residues. Here the CDR3 reads CASSEYRAGEQYA. CDR3 nucleotides: TGTGCCAGCAGCGAATACAGGGCGGGTGAGCAGTACGCC.

The rearrangement links TRBV24-1 to TRBJ1-4; 8 bases match TRBD1. The CDR3 extends over 15 amino acids. J was trimmed by 5 bases and V by 8 bases; bases with no gene match: 9. Germline loops: CDR1 KGHDR, CDR2 SFDVKD. The chain's CDR3 is CATTPWGQANEKLFF. The CDR3 nucleotides read TGTGCCACCACTCCTTGGGGACAGGCAAATGAAAAACTGTTTTTT.

In its sample, this clonotype was seen many times. The V and J genes are TRBV19 and TRBJ1-5; D gene ambiguous. The CDR3 consists of 14 residues. Germline CDR1 LNHDA, CDR2 SQIVND (reference sequence). With 6 bases removed from V and 5 bases from J, the gap between germline ends came to 14 bases. CDR3 coding DNA: TGTGCCAGTAGCGACCATCGAGCAGATCAGCCCCAGCATTTT. Its protein is CASSDHRADQPQHF.

This clonotype was recorded at least ten times. Here the CDR3 reads CASSHDRVGVYEQYF. In nucleotides, the CDR3 is TGCGCCAGCAGCCACGACAGGGTGGGGGTTTACGAGCAGTACTTC. This chain joins TRBV4-1 and TRBJ2-7; TRBD1 matches 7 bases. CDR1 is MGHRA and CDR2 is YSYEKL in the germline V gene. The ends lost 3 bases at V and 4 bases at J; junction bases unmatched: 9. CDR3 length: 15 amino acids.

The V gene is TRBV7-3, the J gene TRBJ1-6; a weak D match, TRBD1 (5 bases). The CDR3 length is 13 residues. CDR1 SGHTA and CDR2 FQGTGA come from the germline V gene. Trimming shortened V by 4 bases and J by 10 bases, and 11 bases separated the two germline ends. CDR3 sequence (DNA): TGTGCCAGCAGCTCGGGAAGGGGATCACCCCTCCACTTT. The encoded protein is CASSSGRGSPLHF. Together with reference TRBV7-3 and TRBJ1-6, the CDR3 gives the full variable domain: GAGVSQTPSNKVTEKGKYVELRCDPISGHTALYWYRQSLGQGPEFLIYFQGTGAADDSGLPNDRFFAVRPEGSVSTLKIQRTERGDSAVYLCASSSGRGSPLHFGNGTRLTVT.

In its sample, this clonotype was seen many times. This chain joins TRBV10-3 and TRBJ2-6, with D possibly matching TRBD1 (6 bases). The CDR3 covers 15 residues. Germline V gene sequence: CDR1 ENHRY, CDR2 SYGVKD. Trimming stripped 5 bases from V and 0 bases from J, with 8 bases between. In DNA, the CDR3 is TGTGCCATCAGTCCAGGGGACTCTGGGGCCAACGTCCTGACTTTC. Translation: CAISPGDSGANVLTF.

At least ten counts were recorded for this clonotype. This chain links TRBV5-1 with TRBJ2-5; a possible D gene is TRBD1 (5 bases). V lost 7 bases and J lost 3, with 16 bases in between. The CDR3 sequence is 14 residues long. Germline values: CDR1 SGHRS, CDR2 YFSETQ. DNA for the CDR3: TGCGCCAGCGCCCCTCTCGACAGCAAAGAGACCCAGTACTTC. Translation: CASAPLDSKETQYF.

This clonotype was observed at least ten times. The chain carries TRBV18 and TRBJ1-3, with D perhaps matching TRBD1 (5 bases). CDR1 is KGHSH and CDR2 is LQKENI in the germline V gene. This CDR3 contains 14 residues. The V and J ends lost 3 bases and 1 base respectively, with 7 bases between them. Here the CDR3 reads CASSPSGSGNTIYF. As DNA, the CDR3 is TGTGCCAGCTCACCGTCAGGGTCTGGAAACACCATATATTTT.

This clonotype appeared many times. This chain links TRBV20-1 with TRBJ2-6; tentatively, D is TRBD1 (6 bases). CDR1 and CDR2 from the germline V gene are DFQATT and SNEGSKA (reference sequence). The CDR3 covers 19 residues. Trimming stripped 0 bases from V and 0 bases from J, with 18 bases between. The CDR3 DNA sequence: TGCAGTGCTAGAGAATTAGGGGACACCTCTGGCTCTGGGGCCAACGTCCTGACTTTC. Protein product: CSARELGDTSGSGANVLTF.

With regard to this clonotype: A read error may be the cause here, since a much bigger clone is one base away. This rearrangement joins TRBV18 to TRBJ2-2; D may match TRBD1 or TRBD2 (5 bases each). CDR3 length: 16 residues. The germline V gene has CDR1 KGHSH and CDR2 LQKENI. Written as DNA, the CDR3 is TGTGCCAGCTCACCCTCGGCAGGGAGAGGTACCGGGGAGCTGGTTTTT. Its protein is CASSPSAGRGTGELVF.

The chain uses TRBV2 and TRBJ2-5, with 7 bases matching TRBD1. This CDR3 spans 17 amino acids. The germline V gene has CDR1 SNHLY and CDR2 FYNNEI. Trimming removed 7 bases from V and 5 bases from J; junction bases left unmatched: 19. The CDR3 DNA sequence: TGTGCCAGCAACCGACAGGGCAACGCGAACACCGGGGAGACCCAGTACTTC. Protein: CASNRQGNANTGETQYF.

With respect to this clonotype: A single base separates this from a much larger clone, so it may be a read error. This chain uses TRBV27 with TRBJ2-1; D not resolved. Germline loops: CDR1 MNHEY, CDR2 SMNVEV (reference sequence). The CDR3 runs 14 residues. The CDR3 nucleotides read TGTGCCAGCAGTTCCTGGCCCACGCCGGGTGAGCAGTCCTTC. Protein sequence: CASSSWPTPGEQSF.

The count of this clonotype is one. This chain uses TRBV2 with TRBJ1-1; D gene unclear. The CDR3 length is 14 residues. The ends were cut back, 4 bases at V and 4 bases at J, with 13 bases in the middle. The germline gives CDR1 SNHLY, CDR2 FYNNEI. In DNA form, the CDR3 reads TGTGCCAGCAGTGCTTCGGTGTCGATCACTGAAGCTTTCTTT. Its protein product is CASSASVSITEAFF.

V and J are TRBV29-1 and TRBJ2-3; the match to TRBD2 covers 11 bases. Looked up from germline, CDR1 is SQVTM and CDR2 is ANQGSEA. The CDR3 spans 15 residues. Unmatched junction bases numbered 8, after V lost 8 bases and J lost 1 base. The DNA for the CDR3 is TGCAGCCGTAGCGGGGGGGCGGGAGGCACAGATACGCAGTATTTT. It is translated as CSRSGGAGGTDTQYF.